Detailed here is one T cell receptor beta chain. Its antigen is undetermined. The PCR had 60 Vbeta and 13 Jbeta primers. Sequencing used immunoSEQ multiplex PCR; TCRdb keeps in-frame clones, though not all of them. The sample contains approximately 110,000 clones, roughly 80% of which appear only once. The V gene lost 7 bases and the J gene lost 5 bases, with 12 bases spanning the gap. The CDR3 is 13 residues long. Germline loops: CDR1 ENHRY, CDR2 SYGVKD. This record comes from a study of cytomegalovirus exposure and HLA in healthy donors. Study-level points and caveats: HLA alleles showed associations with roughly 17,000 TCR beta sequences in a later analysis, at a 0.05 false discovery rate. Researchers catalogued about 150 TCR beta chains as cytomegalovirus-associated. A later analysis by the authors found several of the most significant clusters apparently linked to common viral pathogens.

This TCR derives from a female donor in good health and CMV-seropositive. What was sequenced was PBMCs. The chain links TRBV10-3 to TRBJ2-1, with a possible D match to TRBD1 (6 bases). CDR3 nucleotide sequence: TGTGCCATCAATGCAAACAGGGACAATGAGCAGTTCTTC. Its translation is CAINANRDNEQFF.